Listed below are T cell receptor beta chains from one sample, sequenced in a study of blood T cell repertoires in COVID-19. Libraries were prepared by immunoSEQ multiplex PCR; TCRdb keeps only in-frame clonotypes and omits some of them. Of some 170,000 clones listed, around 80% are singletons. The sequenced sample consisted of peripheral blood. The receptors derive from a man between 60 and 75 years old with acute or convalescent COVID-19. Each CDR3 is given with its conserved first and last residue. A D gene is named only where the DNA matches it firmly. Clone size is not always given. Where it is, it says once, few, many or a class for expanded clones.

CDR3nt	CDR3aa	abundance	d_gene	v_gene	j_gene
TGTGCCATCAGTGCCATGATGGGGCAGACTCATGGCTACACCTTC	CAISAMMGQTHGYTF	NA	NA	TRBV10-3	TRBJ1-2
TGTGCCAGCAGTCCCTACTACGAGCAGTACTTC	CASSPYYEQYF	many	NA	TRBV28	TRBJ2-7
TGCGCCAGCAGCTGGTCCGGGACAGGGGCCCAAGAGCAGTACTTC	CASSWSGTGAQEQYF	NA	TRBD1	TRBV5-1	TRBJ2-7
TGTGCCAGCATGTACAAGTTCACAGATACGCAGTATTTT	CASMYKFTDTQYF	NA	NA	TRBV6-5	TRBJ2-3
TGTGCCAGCTCACCAGCAGGGGCCGGGAACATTCAGTACTTC	CASSPAGAGNIQYF	NA	NA	TRBV18	TRBJ2-4
TGTGCCAGCATACTCCGGGGTCTGGATTACGAGCAGTACTTC	CASILRGLDYEQYF	NA	NA	TRBV27	TRBJ2-7
TGTGCCAGCTCACAACGGGGGGGGCGGCCTGAAGCTTTCTTT	CASSQRGGRPEAFF	NA	NA	TRBV18	TRBJ1-1
TGTGCCTGGAACGGGGGTTTGGGCACTGAAGCTTTCTTT	CAWNGGLGTEAFF	NA	NA	TRBV30	TRBJ1-1
TGCGCCAGCAGCTTGATGGAGGGGGCAGACTACGAGCAGTACTTC	CASSLMEGADYEQYF	NA	NA	TRBV5-1	TRBJ2-7
TGTGCCAGCAGCTTGGGACAGGGTCGGGATGGCTACACCTTC	CASSLGQGRDGYTF	few	TRBD1	TRBV5-4	TRBJ1-2
TGCGCCAGCAGCCAAGCGGGGGTTTCAGGCTACACCTTC	CASSQAGVSGYTF	NA	NA	TRBV4-1	TRBJ1-2
TGTGCCAGCAGCTTTTGGGCGGGGGAGACCCAGTACTTC	CASSFWAGETQYF	NA	NA	TRBV11-2	TRBJ2-5
TGTGCCAGCAGCTTACGAGCCGGGGTAGATTGGAGTGAGCAGTTCTTC	CASSLRAGVDWSEQFF	NA	NA	TRBV9	TRBJ2-1
TGCGCCAGCAGCTTGGCTGGACAGGGTAATTCACCCCTCCACTTT	CASSLAGQGNSPLHF	NA	TRBD1	TRBV5-1	TRBJ1-6
TGCGCCAGCAGCCAAGAAGGGGAAGGGGGCGGTGGAGACACCGGGGAGCTGTTTTTT	CASSQEGEGGGGDTGELFF	NA	TRBD1	TRBV4-3	TRBJ2-2
TGTGCCAGCAGTTACAACCGGGACAGGGCCCCTAGGAATGAGCAGTTCTTC	CASSYNRDRAPRNEQFF	NA	TRBD1	TRBV6-2/TRBV6-3	TRBJ2-1
TGTGCCAGCAGTTTTGGACAGTTAGAACTGTTTTTT	CASSFGQLELFF	NA	NA	TRBV12-3/TRBV12-4	TRBJ1-4
TGTGCCAGCAGCTTACAGTTTAATTCACCCCTCCACTTT	CASSLQFNSPLHF	NA	NA	TRBV7-3	TRBJ1-6
TGTGCCAGCAGTACAGTCGGACAGGGGGTTCCTGGCGAGCAGTACTTC	CASSTVGQGVPGEQYF	NA	TRBD1	TRBV27	TRBJ2-7
TGTGCCAGCAGTCGTGGCCTCAGCTCTGGAAACACCATATATTTT	CASSRGLSSGNTIYF	NA	NA	TRBV6-5	TRBJ1-3
TGTGCCAGCAGTCCGCCCAGGGGGCGTGCACAAGAGACCCAGTACTTC	CASSPPRGRAQETQYF	NA	TRBD1	TRBV7-9	TRBJ2-5
TGTGCCTGGAGTGTGGGGACTCTCACCGGGGAGCTGTTTTTT	CAWSVGTLTGELFF	NA	NA	TRBV30	TRBJ2-2
TGTGCCAGCAGCCAAGCAGGGTACAATCAGCCCCAGCATTTT	CASSQAGYNQPQHF	once	NA	TRBV3-1/TRBV3-2	TRBJ1-5
TGTGCCAGCAGCGTAGGGGACAGGGGGTTTTACGAGCAGTACTTC	CASSVGDRGFYEQYF	NA	TRBD1	TRBV9	TRBJ2-7
TGTGCCAGCAGCCTAAGACAGGGGCCCGATACGCAGTATTTT	CASSLRQGPDTQYF	NA	TRBD1	TRBV7-2	TRBJ2-3
TGTGCCATCAGTCAGGGGGAGGAGACCCAGTACTTC	CAISQGEETQYF	NA	TRBD1	TRBV10-3	TRBJ2-5
TGTGCCAGCCCCAGGGGGCCCTTGACAGATACGCAGTATTTT	CASPRGPLTDTQYF	NA	TRBD1	TRBV5-8	TRBJ2-3
TGTGCCAGCAATGGACTAGCGGGGGTCCAAGAGACCCAGTACTTC	CASNGLAGVQETQYF	NA	TRBD2	TRBV2	TRBJ2-5
TGTGCCAGCAGCCAAGAACAGCGGGGGGTCTCCTACGAGCAGTACTTC	CASSQEQRGVSYEQYF	NA	TRBD2	TRBV4-2	TRBJ2-7
TGTGCCAGCAGCTTAGTTGGACAGCCCGGAGGAGCTTTCTTT	CASSLVGQPGGAFF	few	NA	TRBV7-8	TRBJ1-1
TGTGCCAGCAGCCAAGAGTCGCAGTCCTACAATGAGCAGTTCTTC	CASSQESQSYNEQFF	NA	NA	TRBV3-1/TRBV3-2	TRBJ2-1
TGTGCCAGCAGTCTTACAGGGACAGTTCGCGGCTACACCTTC	CASSLTGTVRGYTF	NA	TRBD1	TRBV14	TRBJ1-2
TGCAGCGTTGAATCGACCAGGGGGCTTAACTATGGCTACACCTTC	CSVESTRGLNYGYTF	NA	TRBD1	TRBV29-1	TRBJ1-2
TGTGCCAGTAGTATCGACGACAGGGCTTACGGCTACACCTTC	CASSIDDRAYGYTF	NA	TRBD1	TRBV19	TRBJ1-2
TGTGCCAGCAGCCAAGGGCGGCTAGCGGGGGGAAGAGACGAGACCCAGTACTTC	CASSQGRLAGGRDETQYF	once	TRBD2	TRBV14	TRBJ2-5
TGTGCCAGCAGCTTGGCAGGGCCCACAGATACGCAGTATTTT	CASSLAGPTDTQYF	NA	NA	TRBV11-2	TRBJ2-3
TGTGCCAGCAGCCCCCAGGAATGGCGGGGGGCGGGGAATGAGCAGTTCTTC	CASSPQEWRGAGNEQFF	NA	TRBD2	TRBV9	TRBJ2-1
TGTGCCAGCAGCTCCGGACTAGCGGGGGGCTTAGAGACCCAGTACTTC	CASSSGLAGGLETQYF	once	TRBD2	TRBV11-1	TRBJ2-5
TGTGCCAGCAGATCGGGGGGCCTGCATGAGCAGTTCTTC	CASRSGGLHEQFF	NA	NA	TRBV6-6	TRBJ2-1
TGTGCCAGCAGCCCCCGCGGTTTCTCCTACAATGAGCAGTTCTTC	CASSPRGFSYNEQFF	few	NA	TRBV11-2	TRBJ2-1
TGTGCCACCAGTGATGGACCGGGACAGGGCTACTATGGCTACACCTTC	CATSDGPGQGYYGYTF	NA	TRBD1	TRBV24-1	TRBJ1-2
TGTGCCAGCAGTTTATCGGACGGGGGCACTGAAGCTTTCTTT	CASSLSDGGTEAFF	NA	NA	TRBV27	TRBJ1-1
TGTGCCAGCAGCTCTAAGCGGGGCAAAGGGGACACTGAAGCTTTCTTT	CASSSKRGKGDTEAFF	NA	NA	TRBV7-8	TRBJ1-1
TGCGCCAGCAGCTTGTGGCAGGGTTTGGGAGAGACCCAGTACTTC	CASSLWQGLGETQYF	NA	NA	TRBV5-1	TRBJ2-5
TGTGCTAGTGGTTTGATATCCGGGACAGCCAACTATGGCTACACCTTC	CASGLISGTANYGYTF	once	TRBD1	TRBV12-5	TRBJ1-2
TGCGCCAGCAGCCAAGTATTCGGACTAGCGGTTGGCAATGAGCAGTTCTTC	CASSQVFGLAVGNEQFF	NA	TRBD2	TRBV4-3	TRBJ2-1
TGTGCCAGCACACAGGGGGGGCACACTGAAGCTTTCTTT	CASTQGGHTEAFF	NA	TRBD1	TRBV25-1	TRBJ1-1
TGTGCCAGCAGTTACCGGTCCAATCAGGGGGCGATCGGCTACACCTTC	CASSYRSNQGAIGYTF	NA	TRBD1	TRBV6-5	TRBJ1-2
TGTGCCAGCAGCTTAGTGATTAAGCGGGGGGGCGTCAATGAGCAGTTCTTC	CASSLVIKRGGVNEQFF	NA	TRBD2	TRBV11-2	TRBJ2-1
TGTGCCAGCCCCCACGGGACACTCGACTATGGCTACACCTTC	CASPHGTLDYGYTF	once	NA	TRBV2	TRBJ1-2
TGTGCCTGGAGTGGTCTAGCGGGGAACACAGATACGCAGTATTTT	CAWSGLAGNTDTQYF	NA	TRBD2	TRBV30	TRBJ2-3
TGTGCCAGCAGCCACGGGACAGGCTCTGGAAACACCATATATTTT	CASSHGTGSGNTIYF	few	TRBD1	TRBV6-5	TRBJ1-3
TGTGCCAGCAGCCTATCCCCAGGGGGCGTGAGGGAGACCCAGTACTTC	CASSLSPGGVRETQYF	NA	TRBD1	TRBV9	TRBJ2-5
TGTGCCACCAGTGATGCGACACAACCGAGCTCCTACAATGAGCAGTTCTTC	CATSDATQPSSYNEQFF	NA	NA	TRBV24-1	TRBJ2-1
TGCGCCAGCAGCTTAGGGACAGGGGGCGGGGTTGGGGCCAACGTCCTGACTTTC	CASSLGTGGGVGANVLTF	NA	TRBD1	TRBV5-1	TRBJ2-6
TGCGCCAGCAGCCAGGGACAGGGGCTGAACACTGAAGCTTTCTTT	CASSQGQGLNTEAFF	NA	TRBD1	TRBV4-1	TRBJ1-1
TGCGCCAGCAGCTTGCGAGCGGGGGGCCCAGATACGCAGTATTTT	CASSLRAGGPDTQYF	NA	TRBD2	TRBV5-1	TRBJ2-3